The clone carrying this T cell receptor (beta chain) was seen only a few times. The target antigen is unknown. After removal of 1 base from V and 6 bases from J, the junction contained 7 bases not matched to a gene. The CDR3 runs 17 residues. Germline V lookup: CDR1 LNHNV, CDR2 YYDKDF (reference sequence). It was with a sample-barcoded 5' primer and a J-beta primer mix that a second PCR of about 6 to 12 cycles was run. TCRdb ran MiXCR on the 5' RACE reads and lists one entry per CDR3 protein. The sample yields 550,000 to 750,000 distinct CDR3 sequences, under 25% seen once. This sample is part of a study of blood T cells in healthy people across ages. Regarding the study as a whole: It was the long-lived donors that had more naive CD4+ cells and higher diversity than aged donors. Age showed a roughly linear inverse relationship with TCR beta diversity per million T cells. Researchers report that TCR beta diversity correlated strongly with naive T cell percentage. Unknown CMV status may confound age-related changes in expanded clones.

The receptor was isolated from a man aged 65 to 79 in good health. The sequenced sample was blood. The chain is built from TRBV15 and TRBJ2-2; 11 bases align to TRBD2. The CDR3 bases are TGTGCCACCAGCAGAGTCACTAGCGGGAGTGTCCCCGGGGAGCTGTTTTTT. Amino acids: CATSRVTSGSVPGELFF.